The 8 T cell receptor beta chains in this list originate from one sample, sequenced in a study of CD8 T cells in Susac syndrome. RNA, at about 0.45 to 1 ug, was reverse transcribed with random hexamers. TCRdb re-called the immunoSEQ multiplex PCR reads through MiXCR, storing one row per CDR3 protein. The table has 160,000 or so distinct CDR3 sequences, roughly 95% seen once. The specimen sequenced was CD4+ T cells from PBMCs. The receptors were gathered from a human donor in good health.

The rearrangement links TRBV20-1 to TRBJ1-3; possibly TRBD1 for D (5 bases). Germline V gene lookup returns CDR1 DFQATT and CDR2 SNEGSKA (reference sequence). This CDR3 spans 12 amino acids. V gave up 4 bases and J gave up 6 bases, with 10 bases separating them. The CDR3 bases are TGCAGTGCTATCAGGGAACTAAACACCATATATTTT. This translates into CSAIRELNTIYF.

This clonotype was seen just once. The chain recombines TRBV27 with TRBJ2-1; no reliable D call. The CDR3 has 15 amino acids. Trimming pared 0 bases from V and 0 bases from J, leaving 6 bases between. Germline V gives CDR1 MNHEY, CDR2 SMNVEV (reference sequence). Here the CDR3 reads CASSLSRSSYNEQFF. The DNA of the CDR3 is TGTGCCAGCAGTTTATCGAGAAGCTCCTACAATGAGCAGTTCTTC.

V and J are TRBV20-1 and TRBJ2-3; D perhaps matches TRBD2 (6 bases). Deletions cut 5 bases from V and 8 bases from J, with 17 bases between. The CDR3 runs 13 residues. The germline CDR1 and CDR2 sequences are DFQATT and SNEGSKA (reference sequence). Here the CDR3 reads CSARDSYTGTQYF. The CDR3 coding sequence is TGCAGTGCTCGGGACTCGTACACGGGTACGCAGTATTTT.

This clonotype has more than one count but fewer than ten. The J gene is TRBJ2-5, the V gene TRBV3-1; no firm D call. This CDR3 is built from 13 residues. The V end lost 0 bases, the J end lost 4 bases, and 6 bases lay between the germline ends. The germline CDR1 and CDR2 sequences are LGHDT and YNNKEL (reference sequence). The CDR3 reads CASSQELGETQYF. In DNA form, the CDR3 reads TGTGCCAGCAGCCAAGAATTGGGAGAGACCCAGTACTTC.

The V gene is TRBV9, the J gene TRBJ2-4; D not resolved. Trimming pared 4 bases from V and 1 base from J, leaving 9 bases between. CDR1 SGDLS and CDR2 YYNGEE come from the germline V gene. The CDR3 runs 14 residues. CDR3 amino acids: CASSPRLAKNIQYF. The CDR3 region has the DNA TGTGCCAGCAGCCCCCGGCTTGCCAAAAACATTCAGTACTTC. Full variable domain (outside the CDR3, taken from reference TRBV9 and TRBJ2-4): DSGVTQTPKHLITATGQRVTLRCSPRSGDLSVYWYQQSLDQGLQFLIQYYNGEERAKGNILERFSAQQFPDLHSELNLSSLELGDSALYFCASSPRLAKNIQYFGAGTRLSVL.

CDR3 amino acids: CASSPARGASTEQYF. DNA for the CDR3: TGTGCCAGCAGCCCGGCGCGGGGGGCTAGCACCGAGCAGTACTTC. The chain uses TRBV4-2 and TRBJ2-7; 8 nucleotides agree with TRBD2. V was pared by 4 bases and J by 6 bases, with 11 bases of the junction left unmatched. Looked up from germline, CDR1 is LGHNA and CDR2 is YNFKEQ. This CDR3 has 15 amino acids.

This chain links TRBV19 with TRBJ2-2; D remains unclear. The CDR3 spans 12 residues. Trimming left V 3 bases short and J 3 bases short, with 2 bases between. Germline V gene lookup returns CDR1 LNHDA and CDR2 SQIVND (reference sequence). The CDR3 sequence: CASSMHTGELFF. The CDR3 region has the DNA TGTGCCAGTAGTATGCACACCGGGGAGCTGTTTTTT. Filled out from reference TRBV19 and TRBJ2-2, the complete variable domain reads DGGITQSPKYLFRKEGQNVTLSCEQNLNHDAMYWYRQDPGQGLRLIYYSQIVNDFQKGDIAEGYSVSREKKESFPLTVTSAQKNPTAFYLCASSMHTGELFFGEGSRLTVL.

The chain employs TRBV20-1 and TRBJ1-1; D is ambiguous. CDR1 is DFQATT, CDR2 SNEGSKA, per germline (reference sequence). V was trimmed by 5 bases and J by 1 base, leaving 11 bases between them. CDR3 size: 13 residues. CDR3: CSAPNGQNTEAFF. DNA for the CDR3: TGCAGTGCTCCCAACGGGCAGAACACTGAAGCTTTCTTT.